The following is a T cell receptor beta chain sequence with its context. Its specificity is not known. Sampled while nominally healthy, donors likely had unrecorded immune exposures. PCR amplification relied on 60 Vbeta primers (plus 13 Jbeta primers). TCRdb's table, derived via immunoSEQ multiplex PCR, lists solely in-frame clones and lacks some. The profile shows approximately 160,000 clones, 60% to 85% of them singletons. The sample originates from a study of cytomegalovirus exposure and HLA in healthy donors. General study findings and limits: A missense DCLRE1C variant was associated with V- and J-gene trimming of TCR beta chains in a later analysis, and an independent cohort replicated the association.

V lost 3 bases to trimming and J lost 7 bases, with 9 bases between them. Germline values: CDR1 KGHSH, CDR2 LQKENI. The CDR3 length is 13 residues. The receptor's source is a woman aged 45-59 years in good health and CMV-seropositive. Sequenced input: PBMCs. The chain is built from TRBV18 and TRBJ2-2; possibly TRBD2 for D (5 bases). CDR3 sequence: CASSPDFDGELFF. The CDR3 bases are TGTGCCAGCTCACCGGACTTTGACGGGGAGCTGTTTTTT.